This T cell receptor (beta chain) was recovered during a study of blood T cell dynamics during melanoma immunotherapy. On the study more broadly: First-line therapy was either pembrolizumab or nivolumab with ipilimumab for metastatic melanoma.

The protocol was immunoSEQ multiplex PCR, while the TCRdb copy is restricted to in-frame clones and leaves out a portion. This sample has 3,000 to 3,500 clones; 96% occur once, and the top ten carry under 0.55%. The CDR3 is made up of 17 amino acids. The germline gives CDR1 SGHRS, CDR2 YFSETQ. V was trimmed by 0 bases and J by 0 bases, leaving 10 bases between them. Time point described: week 3, after first cycle of checkpoint inhibitor. No patient had earlier systemic cancer treatment, concurrent immunosuppressants, or another active cancer. The input for sequencing was effector memory CD8+ T cells from blood, taken from a patient treated with checkpoint blockade. The receptor was derived from a human donor with melanoma. V gene TRBV5-1 combines with J gene TRBJ2-6; perhaps TRBD1 as D (6 bases). CDR3 amino acids: CASSLGDKSSGANVLTF. CDR3 bases: TGCGCCAGCAGCTTGGGGGACAAAAGCTCTGGGGCCAACGTCCTGACTTTC.